This T cell receptor (beta chain) was recorded in a study of cytotoxic CD8 clonotypes in ibrutinib-treated CLL. Points from the study as a whole: Clonality went up at the time of ibrutinib response, stayed stable in sustained remission, and later dropped back toward its baseline level at progression. Baseline levels of clonality went above those of age-matched healthy donors and moved with circulating CD8+ T-cell counts. Public clonotypes showed up rarely, and on treatment they shrank or held steady.

Generated by immunoSEQ multiplex PCR, the TCRdb table keeps only in-frame clones and is missing some. The table lists around 300,000 clones, roughly 79% of them singletons. The V and J ends lost 2 bases and 11 bases respectively, with 10 bases between them. The length of the CDR3 is 12 residues. Looked up from germline, CDR1 is SEHNR and CDR2 is FQNEAQ (reference sequence). TCR beta libraries used approximately 2 micrograms of genomic DNA from cryopreserved PBMCs. In this sample, this clone turned up once. Its antigen is currently unknown. Here the sequenced sample was PBMCs, taken before ibrutinib treatment. This sequence was found in a human donor with chronic lymphocytic leukemia. The chain links TRBV7-9 to TRBJ2-1; D not certain. CDR3 DNA: TGTGCCAGCAGCTTACTCCTATCCCAGCAGTTCTTC. The encoded protein is CASSLLLSQQFF.